Listed below are T cell receptor beta chains from one sample, sequenced in a study of neurological immune-mediated disorders. Using its own MiXCR run on the 5' RACE reads, TCRdb lists one record per CDR3 protein. The sample includes approximately 39,000 distinct CDR3 sequences, 6% to 7.5% of them seen just once. Sequenced sample: CD4+ T cells from blood. All receptors come from a man aged 45-60 years in good health. Both conserved end residues are part of each CDR3. The D gene is left open where the match is weak. A clone size is listed for some rows: how often the clone was seen (once, few, many), or a class if it is expanded.

abundance: many; len: 13; v_gene: TRBV10-3; d_gene: -; j_gene: TRBJ2-3; CDR3aa: CAISGLSGDTQYF; CDR3nt: TGTGCCATCAGCGGCTTATCGGGCGATACGCAGTATTTT
abundance: hyperexpanded; len: 14; v_gene: TRBV2; d_gene: TRBD1; j_gene: TRBJ2-5; CDR3aa: CASSSGQGQETQYF; CDR3nt: TGTGCCAGCAGTTCGGGACAGGGCCAAGAGACCCAGTACTTC
abundance: many; len: 10; v_gene: TRBV20-1; d_gene: -; j_gene: TRBJ2-7; CDR3aa: CSARVSEQYF; CDR3nt: TGCAGTGCGAGGGTAAGCGAGCAGTACTTC
abundance: many; len: 13; v_gene: TRBV20-1; d_gene: -; j_gene: TRBJ1-2; CDR3aa: CSARDVVGMGYTF; CDR3nt: TGCAGTGCTAGAGATGTCGTTGGGATGGGCTACACCTTC
abundance: many; len: 13; v_gene: TRBV10-3; d_gene: -; j_gene: TRBJ1-4; CDR3aa: CAIGRTTNEKLFF; CDR3nt: TGTGCCATCGGTAGAACAACTAATGAAAAACTGTTTTTT
abundance: -; len: 15; v_gene: TRBV4-1; d_gene: -; j_gene: TRBJ2-2; CDR3aa: CASRTGTVTAGELFF; CDR3nt: TGCGCCAGCAGAACCGGGACTGTAACGGCCGGGGAGCTGTTTTTT
abundance: many; len: 14; v_gene: TRBV7-2; d_gene: TRBD2; j_gene: TRBJ2-7; CDR3aa: CASSASGAAYEQYF; CDR3nt: TGTGCCAGCAGCGCTAGCGGGGCGGCCTACGAGCAGTACTTC
abundance: -; len: 12; v_gene: TRBV30; d_gene: -; j_gene: TRBJ1-2; CDR3aa: CAWSPSGYGYTF; CDR3nt: TGTGCCTGGAGTCCCTCTGGGTATGGCTACACCTTC
abundance: many; len: 14; v_gene: TRBV5-1; d_gene: -; j_gene: TRBJ2-5; CDR3aa: CASSSGTSAETQYF; CDR3nt: TGCGCCAGCAGCTCAGGGACTTCGGCGGAGACCCAGTACTTC
abundance: many; len: 15; v_gene: TRBV20-1; d_gene: -; j_gene: TRBJ2-3; CDR3aa: CSAVVAEGRGDTQYF; CDR3nt: TGCAGTGCTGTGGTAGCGGAGGGGCGTGGAGATACGCAGTATTTT
abundance: many; len: 13; v_gene: TRBV20-1; d_gene: -; j_gene: TRBJ1-5; CDR3aa: CSATANSNQPQHF; CDR3nt: TGCAGTGCTACAGCAAATAGCAATCAGCCCCAGCATTTT
abundance: many; len: 12; v_gene: TRBV28; d_gene: TRBD1; j_gene: TRBJ2-7; CDR3aa: CASSLQGLEQYF; CDR3nt: TGTGCCAGCAGCCTACAGGGGCTCGAGCAGTACTTC
abundance: many; len: 11; v_gene: TRBV29-1; d_gene: -; j_gene: TRBJ1-1; CDR3aa: CSVKEGTEAFF; CDR3nt: TGCAGCGTTAAGGAGGGCACTGAAGCTTTCTTT
abundance: many; len: 13; v_gene: TRBV5-5; d_gene: -; j_gene: TRBJ2-7; CDR3aa: CASSFGTSREQYF; CDR3nt: TGTGCCAGCAGCTTCGGGACATCGCGGGAGCAGTACTTC
abundance: -; len: 12; v_gene: TRBV7-6; d_gene: -; j_gene: TRBJ2-5; CDR3aa: CASSRAIETQYF; CDR3nt: TGTGCCAGCTCCCGGGCGATTGAGACCCAGTACTTC
abundance: many; len: 17; v_gene: TRBV7-9; d_gene: TRBD2; j_gene: TRBJ2-2; CDR3aa: CASSLPSGRADTGELFF; CDR3nt: TGTGCCAGCAGCTTACCTAGCGGGAGGGCCGACACCGGGGAGCTGTTTTTT
abundance: many; len: 13; v_gene: TRBV7-9; d_gene: -; j_gene: TRBJ2-5; CDR3aa: CASSPPGGETQYF; CDR3nt: TGTGCCAGCAGCCCCCCAGGGGGGGAGACCCAGTACTTC
abundance: many; len: 15; v_gene: TRBV6-5; d_gene: -; j_gene: TRBJ2-4; CDR3aa: CASSRGGQPGNIQYF; CDR3nt: TGTGCCAGCAGCCGTGGGGGGCAGCCTGGAAACATTCAGTACTTC
abundance: many; len: 13; v_gene: TRBV5-1; d_gene: -; j_gene: TRBJ2-2; CDR3aa: CASSLGSTGELFF; CDR3nt: TGCGCCAGCAGCTTGGGTAGCACCGGGGAGCTGTTTTTT
abundance: many; len: 13; v_gene: TRBV5-1; d_gene: -; j_gene: TRBJ2-3; CDR3aa: CASSVFGSDTQYF; CDR3nt: TGCGCCAGCAGCGTTTTTGGATCAGATACGCAGTATTTT
abundance: many; len: 15; v_gene: TRBV20-1; d_gene: TRBD1; j_gene: TRBJ2-5; CDR3aa: CSARDLQGYSETQYF; CDR3nt: TGCAGTGCTAGAGATTTACAGGGGTATTCAGAGACCCAGTACTTC
abundance: many; len: 16; v_gene: TRBV7-8; d_gene: TRBD2; j_gene: TRBJ2-3; CDR3aa: CASSLETGRATDTQYF; CDR3nt: TGTGCCAGCAGCTTAGAGACCGGGAGGGCCACAGATACGCAGTATTTT
abundance: many; len: 14; v_gene: TRBV18; d_gene: -; j_gene: TRBJ1-1; CDR3aa: CASSKTDMNTEAFF; CDR3nt: TGTGCCAGCTCTAAGACAGATATGAACACTGAAGCTTTCTTT
abundance: many; len: 16; v_gene: TRBV5-5; d_gene: TRBD1; j_gene: TRBJ2-2; CDR3aa: CASSDRDRVVPGELFF; CDR3nt: TGTGCCAGCAGCGACCGGGACAGGGTAGTCCCCGGGGAGCTGTTTTTT
abundance: many; len: 13; v_gene: TRBV5-1; d_gene: -; j_gene: TRBJ1-1; CDR3aa: CASSVQRNTEAFF; CDR3nt: TGCGCCAGCAGCGTACAGCGGAACACTGAAGCTTTCTTT
abundance: many; len: 16; v_gene: TRBV7-6; d_gene: TRBD2; j_gene: TRBJ2-3; CDR3aa: CASSLRGGRAGDTQYF; CDR3nt: TGTGCCAGCAGCTTGCGCGGCGGGAGAGCCGGAGATACGCAGTATTTT
abundance: -; len: 14; v_gene: TRBV6-4; d_gene: TRBD1; j_gene: TRBJ2-2; CDR3aa: CASSIGQDTGELFF; CDR3nt: TGTGCCAGCAGCATAGGACAGGACACCGGGGAGCTGTTTTTT
abundance: many; len: 13; v_gene: TRBV5-4; d_gene: -; j_gene: TRBJ1-2; CDR3aa: CASSPDINYGYTF; CDR3nt: TGTGCCAGCAGCCCGGACATCAACTATGGCTACACCTTC
abundance: many; len: 13; v_gene: TRBV20-1; d_gene: -; j_gene: TRBJ2-3; CDR3aa: CSADRDSTDTQYF; CDR3nt: TGCAGTGCCGACAGAGATAGCACAGATACGCAGTATTTT